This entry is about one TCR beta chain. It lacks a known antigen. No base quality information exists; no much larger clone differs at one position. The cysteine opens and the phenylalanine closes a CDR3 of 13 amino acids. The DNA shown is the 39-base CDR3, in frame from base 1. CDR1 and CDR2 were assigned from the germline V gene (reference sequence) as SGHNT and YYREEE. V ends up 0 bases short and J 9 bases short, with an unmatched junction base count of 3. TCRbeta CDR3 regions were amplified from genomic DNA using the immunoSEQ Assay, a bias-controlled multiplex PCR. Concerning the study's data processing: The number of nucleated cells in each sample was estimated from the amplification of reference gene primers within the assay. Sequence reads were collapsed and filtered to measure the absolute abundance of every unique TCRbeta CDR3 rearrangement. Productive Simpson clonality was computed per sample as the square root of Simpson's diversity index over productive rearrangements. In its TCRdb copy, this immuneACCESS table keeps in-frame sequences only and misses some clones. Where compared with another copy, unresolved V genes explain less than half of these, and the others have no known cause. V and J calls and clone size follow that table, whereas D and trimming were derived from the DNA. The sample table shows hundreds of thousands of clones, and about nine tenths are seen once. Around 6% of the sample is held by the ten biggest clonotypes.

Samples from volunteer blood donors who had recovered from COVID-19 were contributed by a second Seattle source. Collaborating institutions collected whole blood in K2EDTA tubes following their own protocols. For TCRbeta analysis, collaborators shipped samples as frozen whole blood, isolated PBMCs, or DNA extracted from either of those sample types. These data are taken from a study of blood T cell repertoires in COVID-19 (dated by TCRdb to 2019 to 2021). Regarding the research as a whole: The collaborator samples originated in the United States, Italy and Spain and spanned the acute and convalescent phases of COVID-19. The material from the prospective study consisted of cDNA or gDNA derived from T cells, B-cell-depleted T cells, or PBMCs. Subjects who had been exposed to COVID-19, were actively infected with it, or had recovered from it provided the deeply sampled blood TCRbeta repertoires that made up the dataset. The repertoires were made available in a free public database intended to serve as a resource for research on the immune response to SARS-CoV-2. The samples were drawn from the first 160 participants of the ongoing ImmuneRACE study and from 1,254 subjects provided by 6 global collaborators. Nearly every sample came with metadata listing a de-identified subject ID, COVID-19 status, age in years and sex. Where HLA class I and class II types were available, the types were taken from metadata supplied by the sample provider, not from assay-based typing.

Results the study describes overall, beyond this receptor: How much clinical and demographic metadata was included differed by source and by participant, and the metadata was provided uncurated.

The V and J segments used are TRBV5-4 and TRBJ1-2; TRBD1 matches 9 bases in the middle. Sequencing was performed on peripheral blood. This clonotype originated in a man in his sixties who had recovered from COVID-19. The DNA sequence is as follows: TGTGCCAGCAGCTTGGGACAGGGGGATAGCTACACCTTC. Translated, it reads CASSLGQGDSYTF.